Below, 15 T cell receptor beta chains from the same sample are listed, as sequenced in a study of identifying expanded T cells in peripheral blood. Measured with immunoSEQ multiplex PCR; TCRdb has only the in-frame clones, and not every one. Among 100,000 or so clones, roughly 85% were seen once, and the ten largest hold roughly 17%. Sequencing input: blood. Every receptor here comes from a person aged 18 to 75 in good health.

The CDR3 here is CASSYSGASEQFF. The CDR3 DNA reads as TGTGCCAGCAGTTACTCAGGAGCCAGTGAGCAGTTCTTC. The chain uses TRBV6-5 and TRBJ2-1; no clear D. With 0 bases removed from V and 9 bases from J, the gap between germline ends came to 9 bases. Germline V lookup: CDR1 MNHEY, CDR2 SVGAGI. The CDR3 length is 13 residues.

The chain carries TRBV28 and TRBJ2-7; possible D gene TRBD1, 5 bases. With 6 bases removed from V and 3 bases from J, the gap between germline ends came to 15 bases. This CDR3 contains 14 residues. The germline V gene encodes CDR1 MDHEN and CDR2 SYDVKM. As DNA, the CDR3 is TGTGCCAGCAGGGGGCGTCTGACAGTCTACGAGCAGTACTTC. This translates into CASRGRLTVYEQYF.

The CDR3 DNA follows: TGTGCCAGTAGCTACAGTGGGATGAACTATGGCTACACCTTC. Amino acids: CASSYSGMNYGYTF. The chain is built from TRBV19 and TRBJ1-2; the D is unclear. Germline V CDR1 and CDR2: LNHDA, SQIVND (reference sequence). CDR3 size: 14 residues. Trimming pared 6 bases from V and 2 bases from J, leaving 13 bases between.

The chain couples TRBV10-1 to TRBJ2-2; the D gene could be TRBD1 or TRBD2 (5 bases each). The CDR3 covers 15 residues. CDR1 is WNHNN and CDR2 is SYGVQD in the germline V gene (reference sequence). Trimming cost V 0 bases and J 6 bases, with 11 bases left between them. The CDR3 bases are TGCGCCAGCAGTGAGTCGGGGCAGGGAGCCGGGGAGCTGTTTTTT. This sequence encodes CASSESGQGAGELFF.

The chain carries TRBV28 and TRBJ1-2, with 7 bases aligning to TRBD1. Germline loops: CDR1 MDHEN, CDR2 SYDVKM. Losses at the gene ends were 6 bases for V and 5 bases for J; bases not matched to a gene: 15. The CDR3 runs 16 residues. CDR3 sequence: CASSPRTGRTGYGYTF. DNA of the CDR3: TGTGCCAGCAGCCCACGGACAGGCCGGACTGGGTATGGCTACACCTTC.

The genes are TRBV5-1 and TRBJ1-1; possibly TRBD1 for D (6 bases). The V gene's germline CDR1 is SGHRS and CDR2 YFSETQ. Trimming took 2 bases from V and 1 from J, leaving 12 bases between them. The CDR3 consists of 15 residues. The CDR3 region is CASSFSGTRNTEAFF. CDR3 DNA: TGCGCCAGCAGCTTCTCCGGGACACGGAACACTGAAGCTTTCTTT.

The chain has TRBV4-2 and TRBJ2-1; D is perhaps TRBD1 or TRBD2 (6 bases each). Trimming took 5 bases from V and 1 from J, leaving 15 bases between them. The V gene's germline CDR1 is LGHNA and CDR2 YNFKEQ. This CDR3 is built from 16 residues. CDR3 nucleotide sequence: TGTGCCAGCAGCTTAGCGGTCACAGGGTCCTACAATGAGCAGTTCTTC. Residues: CASSLAVTGSYNEQFF.

The CDR3 DNA is TGCGCCAGCAGCTCAGCAGGGGCGCCGAGTGAAGCTTTCTTT. Its protein product is CASSSAGAPSEAFF. The rearrangement links TRBV5-1 to TRBJ1-1, with D possibly matching TRBD1 (6 bases). Between the trimmed V and J ends, which lost 3 bases and 7 bases, there was a span of 16 bases. CDR3 length: 14 residues. The germline gives CDR1 SGHRS, CDR2 YFSETQ.

This clone came up once. The chain couples TRBV9 to TRBJ2-7, with 10 bases aligning to TRBD1. Trimming cost V 4 bases and J 4 bases; bases outside gene matches: 5. The CDR3 runs to 14 residues. Germline V gene data show CDR1 as SGDLS and CDR2 as YYNGEE. CDR3 region: CASSSAGQGYEQYF. As DNA, the CDR3 is TGTGCCAGCAGCTCAGCGGGACAGGGGTACGAGCAGTACTTC.

The chain carries TRBV7-2 and TRBJ1-6; weak D call: TRBD1 (5 bases). Germline values: CDR1 SGHTA, CDR2 FQGNSA. V was trimmed by 5 bases and J by 10 bases, leaving 18 bases between them. This CDR3 region has 15 residues. CDR3 protein: CASSLGGGSASPLHF. The CDR3 coding sequence is TGTGCCAGCAGCCTCGGGGGAGGGTCGGCCTCACCCCTCCACTTT. The variable domain in full, completed from reference TRBV7-2 and TRBJ1-6, reads GAGVSQSPSNKVTEKGKDVELRCDPISGHTALYWYRQSLGQGLEFLIYFQGNSAPDKSGLPSDRFSAERTGGSVSTLTIQRTQQEDSAVYLCASSLGGGSASPLHFGNGTRLTVT.

The J gene is TRBJ2-1, the V gene TRBV6-1, with D perhaps matching TRBD2 (6 bases). Between the trimmed V and J ends, which lost 2 bases and 7 bases, there was a span of 15 bases. The CDR3 sequence is 15 residues long. Germline CDR1 reads MNHNS; CDR2 reads SASEGT. The CDR3 DNA is TGTGCCAGCAGTGAATTGGGGAGGAGGGAAAATGAGCAGTTCTTC. This gives the protein CASSELGRRENEQFF.

This sequence joins TRBV7-8 and TRBJ1-4, with D possibly matching TRBD1 (6 bases). Trimming cost V 3 bases and J 6 bases, with 14 bases left between them. The CDR3 is made up of 15 amino acids. Germline V gene lookup returns CDR1 SGHVS and CDR2 FQNEAQ. CDR3 bases: TGTGCCAGCAGCTTCTCCAGGGGAGGGGATGAAAAACTGTTTTTT. Its protein is CASSFSRGGDEKLFF. The variable domain in full, with the rest retrieved from reference TRBV7-8 and TRBJ1-4, is GAGVSQSPRYKVAKRGQDVALRCDPISGHVSLFWYQQALGQGPEFLTYFQNEAQLDKSGLPSDRFFAERPEGSVSTLKIQRTQQEDSAVYLCASSFSRGGDEKLFFGSGTQLSVL.

The J gene is TRBJ1-2, the V gene TRBV19; 10 bases are shared with TRBD1. CDR3 length equals 14 residues. V was pared by 3 bases and J by 4 bases, with 2 bases of the junction left unmatched. Per germline, CDR1 LNHDA and CDR2 SQIVND (reference sequence). The CDR3 loop is CASSMGTGAYGYTF. The CDR3, as DNA: TGTGCCAGTAGTATGGGGACAGGGGCCTATGGCTACACCTTC.

The chain carries TRBV2 and TRBJ1-4, with D perhaps TRBD1 (6 bases). V was clipped by 6 bases and J by 8 bases, with 19 bases between them. From germline, CDR1 is SNHLY and CDR2 FYNNEI. This CDR3 is 15 amino acids long. For the CDR3, the DNA is TGTGCCAGCAGCGCCGTTTGGGGGGCTAGGGAAAAACTGTTTTTT. Protein sequence: CASSAVWGAREKLFF.

The rearrangement uses TRBV7-2 and TRBJ2-2; 9 bases are a match to TRBD2. Germline CDR1 reads SGHTA; CDR2 reads FQGNSA. This CDR3 contains 15 residues. V was clipped by 3 bases and J by 5 bases; unmatched bases: 4. The CDR3 spells CASSFSGGLTGELFF. CDR3 bases: TGTGCCAGCAGCTTTAGCGGGGGACTGACCGGGGAGCTGTTTTTT.